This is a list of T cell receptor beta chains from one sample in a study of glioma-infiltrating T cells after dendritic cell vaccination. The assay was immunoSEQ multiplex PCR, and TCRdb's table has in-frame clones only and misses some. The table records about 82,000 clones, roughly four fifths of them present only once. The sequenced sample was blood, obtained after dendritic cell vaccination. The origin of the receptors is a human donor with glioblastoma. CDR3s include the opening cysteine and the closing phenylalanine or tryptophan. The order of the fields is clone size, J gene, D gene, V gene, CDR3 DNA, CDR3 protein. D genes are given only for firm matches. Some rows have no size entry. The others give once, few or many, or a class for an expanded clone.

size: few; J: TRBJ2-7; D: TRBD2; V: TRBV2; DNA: TGTGCCAGCGTGCTGGGACTATATACGACGCAGTACTTC; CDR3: CASVLGLYTTQYF
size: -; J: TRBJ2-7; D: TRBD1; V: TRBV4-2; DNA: TGTGCCAGCAGGGGAATGGGGGGACAGGGGGCCCCCCTTTCCTCCTACGAGCAGTACTTC; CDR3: CASRGMGGQGAPLSSYEQYF
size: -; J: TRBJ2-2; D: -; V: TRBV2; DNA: TGTGCCAGCGGGCCGGACGGGATAGCGAACACCGGGGAGCTGTTTTTT; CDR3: CASGPDGIANTGELFF
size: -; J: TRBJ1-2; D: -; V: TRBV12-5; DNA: TGTGCTAGTGGTTTGGTTTTCGGGCAGGGGAACTATGGCTACACCTTC; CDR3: CASGLVFGQGNYGYTF
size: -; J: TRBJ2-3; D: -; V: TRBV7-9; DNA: TGTGCCAGCAGCCAACCCCCCGCTAGCGATCAAGATACGCAGTATTTT; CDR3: CASSQPPASDQDTQYF
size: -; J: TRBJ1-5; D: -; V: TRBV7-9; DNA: TGTGCCAGCAGCTTAGCGGGGAGGTCGGAGCCCCAGCATTTT; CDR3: CASSLAGRSEPQHF
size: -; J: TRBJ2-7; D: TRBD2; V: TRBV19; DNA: TGTGCCAGTAGCCCCGGAGAGCGGGGGGCCCCCTACGAGCAGTACTTC; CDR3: CASSPGERGAPYEQYF
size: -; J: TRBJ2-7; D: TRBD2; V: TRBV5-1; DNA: TGCGCCAGCAATAGCGGGGGGGATGGTCGCGAGCAGTACTTC; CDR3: CASNSGGDGREQYF
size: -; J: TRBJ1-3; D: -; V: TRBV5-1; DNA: TGCGCCAGCAGCTTTAACAGTGGAAACACCATATATTTT; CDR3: CASSFNSGNTIYF
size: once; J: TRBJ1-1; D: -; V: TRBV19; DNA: TGTGCCAGCCCTGCGGGGAGCACTGAAGCTTTCTTT; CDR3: CASPAGSTEAFF
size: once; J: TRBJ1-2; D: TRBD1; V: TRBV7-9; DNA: TGTGCCAGCAGCTATACCGGGACAGGTCTCTATGGCTACACCTTC; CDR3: CASSYTGTGLYGYTF
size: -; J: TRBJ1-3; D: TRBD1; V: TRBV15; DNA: TGTGCCACCAGCAGAGATCATGGACAGGGGACTGGAAACACCATATATTTT; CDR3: CATSRDHGQGTGNTIYF
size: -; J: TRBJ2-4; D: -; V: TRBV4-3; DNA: TGCGCCAGCAGCCAAGATTTCGGGGAGATTCAGTACTTC; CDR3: CASSQDFGEIQYF
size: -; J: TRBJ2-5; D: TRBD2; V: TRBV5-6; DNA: TGTGCCAGCAGCTTAGAGCGGGGCCTCCAAGAGACCCAGTACTTC; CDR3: CASSLERGLQETQYF
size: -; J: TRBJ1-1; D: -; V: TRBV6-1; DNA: TGTGCCTCCAATGAGGCAAACGAAGCTTTCTTT; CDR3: CASNEANEAFF